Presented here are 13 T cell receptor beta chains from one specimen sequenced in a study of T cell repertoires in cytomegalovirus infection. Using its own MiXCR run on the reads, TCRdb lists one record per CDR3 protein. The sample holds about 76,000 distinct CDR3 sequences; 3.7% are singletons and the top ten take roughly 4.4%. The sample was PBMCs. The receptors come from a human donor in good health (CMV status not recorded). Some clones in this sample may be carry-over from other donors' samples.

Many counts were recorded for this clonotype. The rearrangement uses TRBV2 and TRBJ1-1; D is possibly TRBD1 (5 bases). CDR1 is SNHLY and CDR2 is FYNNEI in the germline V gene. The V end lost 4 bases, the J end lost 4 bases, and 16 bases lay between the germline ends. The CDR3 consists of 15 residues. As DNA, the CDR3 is TGTGCCAGCAGTGGACCTACAGCGGGGGTCACTGAAGCTTTCTTT. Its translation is CASSGPTAGVTEAFF.

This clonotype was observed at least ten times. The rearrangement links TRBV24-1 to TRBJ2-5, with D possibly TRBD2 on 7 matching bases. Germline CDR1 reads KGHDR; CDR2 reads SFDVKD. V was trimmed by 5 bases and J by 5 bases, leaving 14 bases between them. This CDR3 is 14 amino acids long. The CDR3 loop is CATSGGGAGETQYF. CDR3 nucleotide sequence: TGTGCCACCAGTGGTGGGGGGGCCGGGGAGACCCAGTACTTC.

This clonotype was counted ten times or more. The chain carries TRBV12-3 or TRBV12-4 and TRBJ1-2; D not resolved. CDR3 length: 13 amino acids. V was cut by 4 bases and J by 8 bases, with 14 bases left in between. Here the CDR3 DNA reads TGTGCCAGCAGTTCCGGACCCGGGTTCGGCTACACCTTC. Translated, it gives CASSSGPGFGYTF.

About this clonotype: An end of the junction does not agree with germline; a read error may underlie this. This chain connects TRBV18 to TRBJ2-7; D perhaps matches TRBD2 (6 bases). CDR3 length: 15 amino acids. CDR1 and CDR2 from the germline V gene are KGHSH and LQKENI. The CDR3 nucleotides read TGTACCAGCTCATCACGGGGGATTTCCTCCTACGAGCAGTACTTC. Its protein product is CTSSSRGISSYEQYF.

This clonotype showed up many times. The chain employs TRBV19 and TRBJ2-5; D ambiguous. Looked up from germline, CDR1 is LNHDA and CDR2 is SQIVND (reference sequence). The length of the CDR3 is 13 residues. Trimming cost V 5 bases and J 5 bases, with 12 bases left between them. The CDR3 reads CASSRAGGETQYF. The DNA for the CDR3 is TGTGCCAGTAGTCGGGCAGGTGGCGAGACCCAGTACTTC. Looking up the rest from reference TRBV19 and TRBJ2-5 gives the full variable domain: DGGITQSPKYLFRKEGQNVTLSCEQNLNHDAMYWYRQDPGQGLRLIYYSQIVNDFQKGDIAEGYSVSREKKESFPLTVTSAQKNPTAFYLCASSRAGGETQYFGPGTRLLVL.

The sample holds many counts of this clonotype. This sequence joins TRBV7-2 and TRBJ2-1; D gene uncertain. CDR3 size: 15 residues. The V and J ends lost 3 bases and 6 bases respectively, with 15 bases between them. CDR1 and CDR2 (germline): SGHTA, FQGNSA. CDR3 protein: CASSFPILQFNEQFF. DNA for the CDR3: TGTGCCAGCAGCTTTCCGATTCTACAGTTCAATGAGCAGTTCTTC.

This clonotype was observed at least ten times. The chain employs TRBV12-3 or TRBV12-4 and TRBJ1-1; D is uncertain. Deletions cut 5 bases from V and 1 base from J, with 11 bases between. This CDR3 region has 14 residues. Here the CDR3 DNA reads TGTGCCAGCAGTCTAACTGATTGGAACACTGAAGCTTTCTTT. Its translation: CASSLTDWNTEAFF.

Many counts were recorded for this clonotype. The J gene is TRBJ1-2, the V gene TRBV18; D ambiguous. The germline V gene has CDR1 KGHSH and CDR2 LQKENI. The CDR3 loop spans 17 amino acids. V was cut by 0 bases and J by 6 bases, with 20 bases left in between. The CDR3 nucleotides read TGTGCCAGCTCACCACCCGGGTTTGAGGCGGTGGGCAATGGCTACACCTTC. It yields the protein CASSPPGFEAVGNGYTF.

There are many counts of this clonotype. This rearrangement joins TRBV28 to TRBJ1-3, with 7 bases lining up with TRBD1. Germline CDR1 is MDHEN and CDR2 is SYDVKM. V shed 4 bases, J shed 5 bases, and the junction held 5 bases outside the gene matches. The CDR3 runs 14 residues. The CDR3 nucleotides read TGTGCCAGCAGTTCACAGGGGTTCCGAAACACCATATATTTT. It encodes CASSSQGFRNTIYF. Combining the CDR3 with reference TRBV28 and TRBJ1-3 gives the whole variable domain DVKVTQSSRYLVKRTGEKVFLECVQDMDHENMFWYRQDPGLGLRLIYFSYDVKMKEKGDIPEGYSVSREKKERFSLILESASTNQTSMYLCASSSQGFRNTIYFGEGSWLTVV.

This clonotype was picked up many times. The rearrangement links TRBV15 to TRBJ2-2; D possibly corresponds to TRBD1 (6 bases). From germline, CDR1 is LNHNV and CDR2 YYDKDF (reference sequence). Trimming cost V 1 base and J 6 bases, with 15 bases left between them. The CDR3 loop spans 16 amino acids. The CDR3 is CATSRVEYRASGELFF. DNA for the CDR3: TGTGCCACCAGCAGAGTGGAGTACAGGGCTTCCGGGGAGCTGTTTTTT.

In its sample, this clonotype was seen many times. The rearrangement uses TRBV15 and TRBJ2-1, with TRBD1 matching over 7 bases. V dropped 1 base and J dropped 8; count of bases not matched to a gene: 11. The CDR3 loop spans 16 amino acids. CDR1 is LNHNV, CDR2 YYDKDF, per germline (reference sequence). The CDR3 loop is CATSRGGRGRRDEQFF. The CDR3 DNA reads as TGTGCCACCAGCAGAGGAGGAAGGGGGCGCAGGGATGAGCAGTTCTTC.

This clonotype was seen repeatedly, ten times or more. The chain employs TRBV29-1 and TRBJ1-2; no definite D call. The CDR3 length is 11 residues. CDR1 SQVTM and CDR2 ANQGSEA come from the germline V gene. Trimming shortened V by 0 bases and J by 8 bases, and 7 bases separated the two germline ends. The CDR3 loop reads CSVEEMSGYTF. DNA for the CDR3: TGCAGCGTTGAAGAGATGTCCGGCTACACCTTC.

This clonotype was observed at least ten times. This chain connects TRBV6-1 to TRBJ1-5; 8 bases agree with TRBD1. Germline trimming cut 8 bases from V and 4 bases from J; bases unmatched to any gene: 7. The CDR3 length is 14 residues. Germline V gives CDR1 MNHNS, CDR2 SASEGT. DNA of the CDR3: TGTGCCAGCCGCGGGACAGGTGTAAATCAGCCCCAGCATTTT. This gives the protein CASRGTGVNQPQHF.